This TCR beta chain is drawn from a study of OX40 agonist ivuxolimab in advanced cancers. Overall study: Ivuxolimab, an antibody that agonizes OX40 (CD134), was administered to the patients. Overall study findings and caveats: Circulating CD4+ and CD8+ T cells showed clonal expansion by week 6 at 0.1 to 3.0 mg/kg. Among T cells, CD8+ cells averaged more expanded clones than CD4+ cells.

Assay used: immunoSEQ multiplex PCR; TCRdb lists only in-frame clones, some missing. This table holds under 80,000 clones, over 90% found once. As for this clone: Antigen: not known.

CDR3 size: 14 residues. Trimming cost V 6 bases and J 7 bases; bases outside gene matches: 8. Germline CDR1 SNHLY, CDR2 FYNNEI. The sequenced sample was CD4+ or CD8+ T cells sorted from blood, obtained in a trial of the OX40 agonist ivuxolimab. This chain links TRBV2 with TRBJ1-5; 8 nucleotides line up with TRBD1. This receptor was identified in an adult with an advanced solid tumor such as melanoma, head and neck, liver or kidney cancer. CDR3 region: CASSIGQGLQPQHF. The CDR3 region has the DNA TGTGCCAGCAGCATCGGACAGGGACTACAGCCCCAGCATTTT. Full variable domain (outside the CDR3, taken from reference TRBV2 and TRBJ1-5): EPEVTQTPSHQVTQMGQEVILRCVPISNHLYFYWYRQILGQKVEFLVSFYNNEISEKSEIFDDQFSVERPDGSNFTLKIRSTKLEDSAMYFCASSIGQGLQPQHFGDGTRLSIL.